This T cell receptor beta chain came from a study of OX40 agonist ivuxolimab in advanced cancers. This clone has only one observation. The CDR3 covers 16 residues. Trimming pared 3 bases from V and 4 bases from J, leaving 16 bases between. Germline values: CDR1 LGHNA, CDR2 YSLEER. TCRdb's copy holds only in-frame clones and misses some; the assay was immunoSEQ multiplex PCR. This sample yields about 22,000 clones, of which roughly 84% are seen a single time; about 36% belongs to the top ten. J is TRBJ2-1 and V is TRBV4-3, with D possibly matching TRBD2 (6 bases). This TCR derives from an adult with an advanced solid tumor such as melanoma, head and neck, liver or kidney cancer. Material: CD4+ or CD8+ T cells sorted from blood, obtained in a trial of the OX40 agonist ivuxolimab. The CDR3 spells CASSQATGGVYNEQFF. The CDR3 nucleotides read TGCGCCAGCAGCCAGGCGACTGGAGGGGTTTACAATGAGCAGTTCTTC.